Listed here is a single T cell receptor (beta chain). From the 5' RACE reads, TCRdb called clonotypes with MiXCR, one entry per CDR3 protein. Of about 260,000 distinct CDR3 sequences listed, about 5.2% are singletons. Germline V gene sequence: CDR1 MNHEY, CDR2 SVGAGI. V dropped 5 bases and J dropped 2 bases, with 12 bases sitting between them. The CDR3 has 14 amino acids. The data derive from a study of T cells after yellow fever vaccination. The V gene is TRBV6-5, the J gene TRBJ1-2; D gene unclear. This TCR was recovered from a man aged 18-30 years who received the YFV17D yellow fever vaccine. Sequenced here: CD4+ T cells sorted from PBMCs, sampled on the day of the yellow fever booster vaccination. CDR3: CASSPLSANYGYTF. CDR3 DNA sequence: TGTGCCAGCAGTCCCCTAAGCGCAAACTATGGCTACACCTTC.